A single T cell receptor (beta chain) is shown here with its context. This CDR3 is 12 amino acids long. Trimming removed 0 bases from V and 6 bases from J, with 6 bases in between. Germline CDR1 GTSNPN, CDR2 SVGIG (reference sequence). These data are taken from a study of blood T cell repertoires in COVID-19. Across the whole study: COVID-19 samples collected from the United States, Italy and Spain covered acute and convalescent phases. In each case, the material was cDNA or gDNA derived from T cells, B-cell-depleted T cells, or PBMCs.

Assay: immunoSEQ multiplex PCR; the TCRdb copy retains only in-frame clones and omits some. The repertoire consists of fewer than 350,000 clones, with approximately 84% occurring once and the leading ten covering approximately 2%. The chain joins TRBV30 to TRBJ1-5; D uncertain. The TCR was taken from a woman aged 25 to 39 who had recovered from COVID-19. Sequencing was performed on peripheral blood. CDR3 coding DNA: TGTGCCTGGAGTGTCTTAGCTCAGCCCCAGCATTTT. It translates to CAWSVLAQPQHF.